The clone carrying this T cell receptor beta chain has a count of ten or more. Its antigen remains unidentified. Germline V gene data show CDR1 as MNHNS and CDR2 as SASEGT. Trimming removed 4 bases from V and 3 bases from J, with 9 bases in between. CDR3 length: 13 amino acids. The sample originates from a study of T cell repertoires in cytomegalovirus infection. Across the whole study: CMV infection plus the matching HLA type was flagged by public TCR beta signatures.

General study points: The ex vivo response was dominated by HLA-C-restricted CMV-specific TCR beta clonotypes. Carriage of CMV together with the relevant HLA was identifiable through cumulative public TCR beta family frequency.

TCRdb ran MiXCR on the reads and lists one entry per CDR3 protein. The table has some 100,000 distinct CDR3 sequences, 20% to 30% seen once; the top ten hold about two fifths. The gene calls are TRBV6-1 and TRBJ1-1; D remains unclear. The sequence was obtained from a human donor in good health (CMV status not recorded). Some clones in this sample may be carry-over from other donors' samples. What was sequenced was CD8+ T cells from PBMCs. The CDR3 DNA sequence: TGTGCCAGCAGTGGGTCCGAGTACACTGAAGCTTTCTTT. Translation: CASSGSEYTEAFF.